A single T cell receptor (beta chain) is shown here with its context. Antigen specificity is unknown. This record belongs to a study of blood T cells in healthy people across ages. Roughly 10 milliliters of peripheral blood were drawn from each donor. PBMCs were isolated at a quantity of at least 6.5 million per sample. RNA extraction gave at least 5.5 micrograms of total RNA per sample. Trimming cost V 4 bases and J 5 bases; bases outside gene matches: 9. CDR1 and CDR2 from the germline V gene are MNHEY and SMNVEV (reference sequence). The CDR3 is 15 amino acids. A second roughly 7 to 11 cycle PCR used barcoded and J-beta primers. TCRdb re-called the 5' RACE reads through MiXCR, storing one row per CDR3 protein. This sample has 1.5 million to 2 million distinct CDR3 sequences, with less than 50% found just once. Study-wide results and limits: Naive and antigen-experienced cells could not be conclusively compared, given unsorted PBMCs.

This clonotype was obtained from a woman in her 40s in good health. V is TRBV27 and J is TRBJ2-7, with 9 bases identical to TRBD1. The sequenced material came from blood. CDR3 in DNA: TGTGCCAGCAGTTCTCCAACAGGGGGCGCGGACGAGCAGTACTTC. This gives the protein CASSSPTGGADEQYF.